Below, 28 T cell receptor beta chains from the same sample are listed, as sequenced in a study of blood T cell repertoires in COVID-19. Assay: immunoSEQ multiplex PCR; the TCRdb copy retains only in-frame clones and omits some. The data contain 110,000 or so clones, roughly 76% of them singletons. Material for sequencing was peripheral blood. The origin of the receptors is a human donor in a cohort sampled during active COVID-19.

CDR3 in DNA: TGTGCCTGGGGCAGGGATTTAGGCAATCAGCCCCAGCATTTT. It translates to CAWGRDLGNQPQHF. The V call is TRBV30, the J call TRBJ1-5; D possibly corresponds to TRBD1 (5 bases). Trimming removed 5 bases from V and 2 bases from J, with 13 bases in between. This CDR3 region has 14 residues. Germline V gene lookup returns CDR1 GTSNPN and CDR2 SVGIG (reference sequence).

The V and J genes are TRBV25-1 and TRBJ2-7, with 7 positions matching TRBD2. With 2 bases clipped from V and 2 bases from J, the junction kept 3 bases outside the gene matches. The CDR3 loop spans 14 amino acids. CDR1 is MGHDK and CDR2 is SYGVNS in the germline V gene. The CDR3 sequence: CASSEIGTTYEQYF. The CDR3 coding sequence is TGTGCCAGCAGTGAAATAGGGACTACCTACGAGCAGTACTTC.

The rearrangement joins TRBV4-3 to TRBJ2-7, with 7 bases that match TRBD2. Germline V lookup: CDR1 LGHNA, CDR2 YSLEER. The CDR3 contains 15 residues. The J segment lost 6 bases and the V segment lost 0 bases, leaving 8 bases of the junction unmatched. CDR3 protein: CASSQDRIWGGEQYF. The CDR3 DNA is TGCGCCAGCAGCCAAGATAGAATTTGGGGGGGCGAGCAGTACTTC.

The chain employs TRBV20-1 and TRBJ1-1; D is undetermined. Germline V lookup: CDR1 DFQATT, CDR2 SNEGSKA (reference sequence). The CDR3 consists of 11 residues. CDR3 nucleotide sequence: TGCAGGGTACAACTGAACACTGAAGCTTTCTTT. Its translation: CRVQLNTEAFF.

The chain joins TRBV4-2 to TRBJ2-5; 12 positions agree with TRBD2. The V and J ends lost 4 bases and 3 bases, in that order; junction bases with no gene match: 6. Per the germline V gene, CDR1 is LGHNA and CDR2 is YNFKEQ. The CDR3 contains 16 residues. The CDR3 here is CASSLRASGGEETQYF. The CDR3 DNA reads TGTGCCAGCAGCCTGAGGGCTAGCGGGGGGGAAGAGACCCAGTACTTC.

The chain has TRBV6-6 and TRBJ2-3, with D possibly being TRBD1 (5 bases). Trimming shortened V by 9 bases and J by 1 base, and 14 bases separated the two germline ends. This CDR3 has 14 residues. In germline, CDR1 is MNHNY, CDR2 SVGAGI (reference sequence). The CDR3 nucleotides are TGTGCCAGTACCCACCGCAGGGGCACAGATACGCAGTATTTT. Amino acids: CASTHRRGTDTQYF.

V gene TRBV11-2 combines with J gene TRBJ2-1; 8 nucleotides line up with TRBD2. The ends lost 7 bases at V and 6 bases at J; junction bases unmatched: 11. The CDR3 covers 15 residues. Germline V gene lookup returns CDR1 SGHAT and CDR2 FQNNGV. This CDR3 reads CASTLGLALSNEQFF. The CDR3 coding sequence is TGTGCCAGCACCCTCGGACTAGCCTTGAGCAATGAGCAGTTCTTC.

The J gene is TRBJ1-1, the V gene TRBV2, with D unclear. This CDR3 contains 13 residues. Germline CDR1 reads SNHLY; CDR2 reads FYNNEI. Trimming removed 7 bases from V and 8 bases from J, with 17 bases in between. CDR3 region: CASKVRLLAEAFF. CDR3 DNA sequence: TGTGCCAGCAAAGTGAGGCTATTGGCCGAAGCTTTCTTT.

J is TRBJ1-1 and V is TRBV19, with D possibly being TRBD1 (6 bases). Trimming shortened V by 5 bases and J by 1 base, and 11 bases separated the two germline ends. Germline V gene data show CDR1 as LNHDA and CDR2 as SQIVND (reference sequence). The CDR3 is made up of 14 amino acids. In DNA form, the CDR3 reads TGTGCCAGTAGTCCACTACAGGGGAACACTGAAGCTTTCTTT. It is translated as CASSPLQGNTEAFF.

This clone was counted a few times. The V call is TRBV29-1, the J call TRBJ2-7; 9 bases align to TRBD2. This CDR3 has 15 residues. Germline CDR1 reads SQVTM; CDR2 reads ANQGSEA. With V trimmed by 2 bases and J by 3 bases, 8 bases remained unmatched. The CDR3 here is CSVEIAGALLYEQYF. The CDR3 coding sequence is TGCAGCGTTGAAATAGCGGGAGCCCTACTCTACGAGCAGTACTTC.

V and J are TRBV5-1 and TRBJ2-3; D may be TRBD2 (6 bases). Trimming removed 2 bases from V and 2 bases from J, with 12 bases in between. CDR3 size: 15 residues. Germline V CDR1 and CDR2: SGHRS, YFSETQ. The CDR3 sequence: CASSFGLPYTDTQYF. The CDR3 DNA reads TGCGCCAGCAGCTTCGGACTACCGTACACAGATACGCAGTATTTT.

The gene calls are TRBV12-3 or TRBV12-4 and TRBJ2-7; TRBD1 matches at 8 bases. V lost 5 bases and J lost 11; bases outside the gene matches: 5. The length of the CDR3 is 11 residues. CDR3 sequence: CASSPGQGKYF. Written as DNA, the CDR3 is TGTGCCAGCAGTCCAGGACAGGGCAAGTACTTC.

This clone appeared a single time. The rearrangement uses TRBV19 and TRBJ1-5; 8 bases match TRBD1. Germline CDR1 is LNHDA and CDR2 is SQIVND (reference sequence). With 4 bases clipped from V and 3 bases from J, the junction kept 5 bases outside the gene matches. This CDR3 is 15 amino acids long. Written as DNA, the CDR3 is TGTGCCAGTAGTACTGGACAGGGCAACAATCAGCCCCAGCATTTT. Amino acid sequence: CASSTGQGNNQPQHF.

The V call is TRBV3-1 (or the pseudogene TRBV3-2), the J call TRBJ1-2, with TRBD1 matching over 8 bases. The CDR3 loop spans 13 amino acids. The germline V gene has CDR1 LGHDT and CDR2 YNNKEL (reference sequence). V was pared by 10 bases and J by 5 bases, with 9 bases of the junction left unmatched. As DNA, the CDR3 is TGTGCCATAACCCCTAGGACAGGGTATGGCTACACCTTC. Protein product: CAITPRTGYGYTF.

The genes are TRBV28 and TRBJ1-2, with TRBD1 matching over 8 bases. The length of the CDR3 is 14 residues. The trim removed 5 bases at V and 3 bases at J, leaving 5 bases unmatched. In germline, CDR1 is MDHEN, CDR2 SYDVKM. CDR3 coding DNA: TGTGCCAGCAGTCCAGGGGGCTCCTACTATGGCTACACCTTC. Translating it yields CASSPGGSYYGYTF.

This clone was counted only a few times. The chain links TRBV28 to TRBJ1-5; 7 bases match TRBD1. The germline V gene has CDR1 MDHEN and CDR2 SYDVKM. V was clipped by 6 bases and J by 3 bases; unmatched bases: 11. CDR3 length: 16 residues. The CDR3 protein is CASRAGGSRNNQPQHF. DNA for the CDR3: TGTGCCAGCAGGGCAGGGGGGAGTCGGAACAATCAGCCCCAGCATTTT.

The chain uses TRBV28 and TRBJ2-7; 7 bases match TRBD1. This CDR3 spans 12 amino acids. The germline gives CDR1 MDHEN, CDR2 SYDVKM. The CDR3 loop is CASSLPTGQLIV. The CDR3, as DNA: TGTGCCAGCAGTTTGCCCACGGGACAGCTTATAGTC.

In nucleotides, the CDR3 is TGTGCCAGCAGTCCCATGACAAGTAGCGGACAAGAGACCCAGTACTTC. Protein product: CASSPMTSSGQETQYF. The V gene is TRBV28, the J gene TRBJ2-5; D may be TRBD2 (6 bases). V lost 5 bases and J lost 2, with 18 bases in between. This CDR3 is 16 amino acids long. Germline CDR1 MDHEN, CDR2 SYDVKM.

The gene calls are TRBV27 and TRBJ2-7; 7 bases are shared with TRBD1. Germline V gene lookup returns CDR1 MNHEY and CDR2 SMNVEV (reference sequence). This CDR3 is 14 amino acids long. The V and J ends lost 6 bases and 1 base, in that order; junction bases with no gene match: 6. The CDR3 sequence is CASRTTGISYEQYF. The CDR3 bases are TGTGCCAGCAGAACGACAGGGATTTCCTACGAGCAGTACTTC.

V is TRBV5-1 and J is TRBJ2-5, with 7 nucleotides matching TRBD1. J was trimmed by 1 base and V by 0 bases; bases with no gene match: 0. The CDR3 is 14 residues long. CDR1 SGHRS and CDR2 YFSETQ come from the germline V gene. CDR3 in DNA: TGCGCCAGCAGCTTGGGACAGGGCCAAGAGACCCAGTACTTC. This codes for CASSLGQGQETQYF.

This clone was seen only a few times. V and J are TRBV14 and TRBJ1-6; no definite D call. Germline V gene data show CDR1 as SGHDN and CDR2 as FVKESK. Trimming took off 5 bases at V and 0 bases at J, with 5 bases between the two ends. CDR3 length: 14 residues. The CDR3 loop reads CASSVGSYNSPLHF. The CDR3, as DNA: TGTGCCAGCAGCGTCGGCTCCTATAATTCACCCCTCCACTTT.

The chain combines TRBV10-2 with TRBJ1-2; the D is unclear. The length of the CDR3 is 13 residues. V dropped 2 bases and J dropped 4 bases, with 8 bases sitting between them. CDR1 and CDR2 (germline): WSHSY, SAAADI. The chain's CDR3 is CASSETDFYGYTF. In DNA form, the CDR3 reads TGCGCCAGCAGTGAGACGGACTTCTATGGCTACACCTTC.

This clone showed up just a few times. This sequence joins TRBV12-3 or TRBV12-4 and TRBJ1-4, with unresolved D. The CDR3 is made up of 12 amino acids. Trimming shortened V by 3 bases and J by 7 bases, and 6 bases separated the two germline ends. The CDR3 loop reads CASSFLSEKLFF. DNA for the CDR3: TGTGCCAGCAGTTTTCTAAGTGAAAAACTGTTTTTT.

This chain joins TRBV29-1 and TRBJ2-7, with a tentative D call TRBD2 (6 bases). Per the germline V gene, CDR1 is SQVTM and CDR2 is ANQGSEA. The CDR3 sequence is 15 residues long. Trimming cost V 6 bases and J 0 bases, with 18 bases left between them. The CDR3 reads CSVAGTHPSSYEQYF. The CDR3 bases are TGCAGCGTCGCCGGGACTCACCCTTCCTCCTACGAGCAGTACTTC.

The chain employs TRBV6-5 and TRBJ2-7; D unclear. This CDR3 has 12 amino acids. The V end was cut by 6 bases, the J end by 3 bases, with 9 bases between. CDR1 and CDR2 from the germline V gene are MNHEY and SVGAGI. CDR3 amino acids: CASRIQSYEQYF. The CDR3 DNA follows: TGTGCCAGCAGAATACAGAGCTACGAGCAGTACTTC.

The genes are TRBV3-1 (or the pseudogene TRBV3-2) and TRBJ1-5, with D possibly TRBD1 on 5 matching bases. Trimming left V 4 bases short and J 0 bases short, with 10 bases between. The CDR3 has 15 residues. The V gene's germline CDR1 is LGHDT and CDR2 YNNKEL (reference sequence). This CDR3 reads CASSPDSFSNQPQHF. CDR3 sequence (DNA): TGTGCCAGCAGCCCCGACAGTTTTAGCAATCAGCCCCAGCATTTT.

The chain is built from TRBV7-3 and TRBJ2-2, with D maybe TRBD1 (6 bases). CDR3 length: 17 residues. Trimming shortened V by 5 bases and J by 5 bases, and 21 bases separated the two germline ends. Germline V gene data show CDR1 as SGHTA and CDR2 as FQGTGA. The CDR3 coding sequence is TGTGCCAGCAGCCGGAGCGGTTCACATAGGGGGACCGGGGAGCTGTTTTTT. Protein product: CASSRSGSHRGTGELFF.

This chain connects TRBV6-2 or TRBV6-3 to TRBJ2-5; perhaps TRBD2 as D (6 bases). This CDR3 is 14 amino acids long. The V gene's germline CDR1 is MNHEY and CDR2 SVGEGT. V lost 2 bases and J 5 bases, leaving 12 bases between the germline ends. The CDR3 loop reads CASSYAGKSETQYF. In DNA, the CDR3 is TGTGCCAGCAGTTACGCGGGAAAGTCTGAGACCCAGTACTTC.